Detailed here is one T cell receptor (beta chain). The entry originates in a study of OX40 agonist ivuxolimab in advanced cancers. Generated by immunoSEQ multiplex PCR, the TCRdb table keeps only in-frame clones and is missing some. The sample carries approximately 35,000 clones, 92% recorded once. The starting material was CD4+ or CD8+ T cells sorted from blood, obtained in a trial of the OX40 agonist ivuxolimab. This clonotype was obtained from an adult with an advanced solid tumor such as melanoma, head and neck, liver or kidney cancer.

CDR3: CASSAGSYEQFF. DNA for the CDR3: TGTGCCAGCAGCGCGGGGAGTTATGAGCAGTTCTTC. The chain uses TRBV9 and TRBJ2-1; a weak D match, TRBD2 (5 bases). V lost 3 bases and J 8 bases, leaving 9 bases between the germline ends. In germline, CDR1 is SGDLS, CDR2 YYNGEE. The CDR3 spans 12 residues.